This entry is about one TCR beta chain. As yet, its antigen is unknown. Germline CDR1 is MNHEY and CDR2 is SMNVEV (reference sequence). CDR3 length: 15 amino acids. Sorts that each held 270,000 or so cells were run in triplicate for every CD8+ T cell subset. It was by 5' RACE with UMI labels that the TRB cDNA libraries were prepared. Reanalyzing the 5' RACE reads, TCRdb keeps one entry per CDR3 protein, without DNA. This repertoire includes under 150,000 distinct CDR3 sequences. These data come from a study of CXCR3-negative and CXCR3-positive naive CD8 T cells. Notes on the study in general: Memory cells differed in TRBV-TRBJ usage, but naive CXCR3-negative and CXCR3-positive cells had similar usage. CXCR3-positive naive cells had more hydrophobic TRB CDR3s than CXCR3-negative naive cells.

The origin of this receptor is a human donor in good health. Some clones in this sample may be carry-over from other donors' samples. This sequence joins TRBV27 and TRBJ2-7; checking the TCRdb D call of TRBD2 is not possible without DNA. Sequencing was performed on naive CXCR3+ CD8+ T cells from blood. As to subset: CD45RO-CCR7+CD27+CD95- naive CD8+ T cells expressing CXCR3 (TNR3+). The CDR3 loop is CASSWAFDRSYEQYF.